This entry is about one TCR beta chain. The antigen is unknown. The V gene end was trimmed by 5 bases and the J gene end by 1 base; junction bases not matched to a gene: 6. This CDR3 contains 16 residues. The germline CDR1 and CDR2 sequences are SGHVS and FNYEAQ. This entry is derived from a study of T cell responses to AZD1222 COVID-19 vaccine. Study observations and caveats: Repertoires were collected only later (after the peak T cell response had occurred). Reportedly, close to half of spike-specific TCRs are directed against unmutated variant regions. It was only a handful of AZD1222 recipients who were seropositive at baseline.

Libraries were prepared by immunoSEQ multiplex PCR; TCRdb keeps only in-frame clonotypes and omits some of them. In the table there are more than 140,000 clones, around 88% of which are singletons. This receptor was taken from an adult in good health. The specimen comprised peripheral blood, sampled on day 0 of AZD1222 vaccination. J is TRBJ1-5 and V is TRBV7-6; 9 positions agree with TRBD1. The CDR3 loop reads CASSPGQGISNQPQHF. DNA for the CDR3: TGTGCCAGCAGCCCGGGACAGGGCATCAGCAATCAGCCCCAGCATTTT. The variable domain in full, with the rest retrieved from reference TRBV7-6 and TRBJ1-5, is GAGVSQSPRYKVTKRGQDVALRCDPISGHVSLYWYRQALGQGPEFLTYFNYEAQQDKSGLPNDRFSAERPEGSISTLTIQRTEQRDSAMYRCASSPGQGISNQPQHFGDGTRLSIL.